This T cell receptor (beta chain) derives from a study of T cell responses to AZD1222 COVID-19 vaccine (dated by TCRdb to about 2021). About the study as a whole: A total of under 250 trial participants underwent TCR sequencing, of whom 207 had received two doses of AZD1222 and 26 had received two doses of the MenACWY control vaccine. Trial participants were enrolled into age subgroups of 18-55, 56-69 and 70-plus years, which contained about 150, 27 and 61 TCR-sequenced participants, respectively. Findings and caveats that apply to the study as a whole: Vaccine-associated CD4 TCRs spanned the whole spike protein, with dominant responses in regions 160-218 and 743-854. Epitopes outside the regions mutated in the B.1.351 and B.1.1.7 variants were reportedly recognized by nearly half of the unique spike-specific TCRs. Conclusions about previously exposed vaccinees were limited because only six AZD1222 recipients were SARS-CoV-2 seropositive at baseline. Most participants were white British and females outnumbered males, and the authors suggested that clonal diversity may have been underestimated. Because no day 14 peak-response samples were available, repertoires were characterized only after the peak T cell response. Spike-specific TCR breadth and depth rose significantly after two AZD1222 doses compared with day 0 and with MenACWY recipients. In the small 56-69-year group, the increase in depth fell short of significance, most likely because of low power.

About this clone itself: Its antigen is unknown. It has no much larger one-base neighbor in the sample; base qualities were not kept.

A distance of 10 bases separates the germline ends of V and J, which lose 4 bases and 0 bases respectively. Per the germline V gene, SGDLS is the CDR1 and YYNGEE is the CDR2. The CDR3 goes from the cysteine to the phenylalanine over 14 residues. Kept here is only the CDR3 DNA, which spans 42 bases and is read in frame from base 1. The CDR3 regions of human TCRbeta chains were analyzed by immunosequencing. The authors processed their data as follows. Repertoire TCRs were checked for matches against a reference library of SARS-CoV-2-specific TCRs that had been generated using the MIRA antigen-specificity platform. Breadth was defined as the fraction of unique TCRs that were SARS-CoV-2-associated, and depth was defined as the fraction of total T cells that were SARS-CoV-2-associated. Each spike-specific TCR was assigned to its reactive spike region and to a CD4 or CD8 class using the MIRA data. Log10-transformed breadth and depth values were compared by one-way ANOVA with Sidak's multiple comparisons tests. The table comes from immuneACCESS by way of TCRdb, which keeps in-frame sequences with V and J called. Part of the clones is missing from these tables; in studies checked, under half for an unresolved V gene and the rest for unknown reasons. The DNA was the basis for D and trimming; V, J and clone size are from that table. The sample table records about 140,000 clones; approximately 89% of these occur just once. Clones ranked in the top ten supply 1.5% to 2% of the sample.

What the time point label conveys for this sample: about 28 days (+/-7) after the second vaccine dose. Because spike-specific TCR depth and breadth did not differ between the two schedules, AZD1222 recipients who got a second dose at roughly 4 weeks were pooled with those who got a second dose at roughly 12 weeks. The vaccinee samples were drawn from two UK trials, COV001 and COV002, one of which was a single-blind randomized controlled phase 2/3 trial testing AZD1222 (ChAdOx1 nCoV-19) in healthy adults. For TCRbeta chain sequencing, PBMC samples from trial participants were taken at day 0 and at day 28 after the second dose.

The TCR originated in an adult who received the AZD1222 COVID-19 vaccine. This sequence uses TRBV9 and TRBJ1-1; possibly the D gene is TRBD1, per 6 matching bases. This specimen was peripheral blood, taken 28 days after the second AZD1222 dose. The nucleotide sequence reads TGTGCCAGCAGCCCAACAGGGATGAACACTGAAGCTTTCTTT. It encodes CASSPTGMNTEAFF.